The present entry profiles one T cell receptor (beta chain) with its context. The data stem from a study of T cell repertoires in cytomegalovirus infection. Across the study: CMV infection together with matching HLA type was indicated by public TCR beta signatures.

With 1 base removed from V and 2 bases from J, the gap between germline ends came to 12 bases. The CDR3 is made up of 15 amino acids. Via MiXCR, TCRdb re-called the reads, giving one row per CDR3 protein. Of fewer than 550,000 distinct CDR3 sequences listed, 15% to 20% are singletons. The source of this sequence is a human donor in good health (CMV status not recorded). Some clones in this sample may be carry-over from other donors' samples. The chain has TRBV12-3 or TRBV12-4 and TRBJ2-7; tentative D call: TRBD1 (5 bases). Source material: CD8+ T cells from PBMCs. The CDR3 reads CASSLEGQFPYEQYF. The CDR3 DNA reads TGTGCCAGCAGTTTAGAGGGGCAGTTCCCCTACGAGCAGTACTTC.